A selection of T cell receptor beta chains follows, all from one sample in a study of shared clonotypes between healthy human individuals. TCRdb's copy holds only in-frame clones and misses some; the assay was immunoSEQ multiplex PCR. The data contain just over 2,000,000 clones, less than 95% of them seen just once; the ten biggest clones take up 1.1%. What was sequenced was naive CD8+ T cells sorted from blood. The source of these receptors is a man between 18 and 29 years old in good health. CDR3s include the opening cysteine and the closing phenylalanine or tryptophan. Each record gives: V gene, J gene, D gene, clone size, CDR3 DNA, CDR3 protein. D genes are given only for firm matches. The size field is filled for only some rows; it gives once, few, many or a size class.

V: TRBV30; J: TRBJ1-4; D: .; size: .; DNA: TGTGCCTGGAGTGTAACGACATTCGGAAATGAAAAACTGTTTTTT; CDR3: CAWSVTTFGNEKLFF
V: TRBV7-9; J: TRBJ1-6; D: .; size: .; DNA: TGTGCCAGCAGCTCTCCTGGGAATTCACCCCTCCACTTT; CDR3: CASSSPGNSPLHF
V: TRBV27; J: TRBJ1-2; D: .; size: .; DNA: TGTGCCAGCAGTCCCGAAGTCAAGGTGGGGGGCTGGGGCTACACCTTC; CDR3: CASSPEVKVGGWGYTF
V: TRBV25-1; J: TRBJ1-1; D: TRBD1; size: .; DNA: TGTGCCAGCAGTGACTCCTCGGACAGGGCTGAAGCTTTCTTT; CDR3: CASSDSSDRAEAFF
V: TRBV19; J: TRBJ1-6; D: .; size: .; DNA: TGTGCCAGTAGTATTCAGGGCTGGTCACCCCTCCACTTT; CDR3: CASSIQGWSPLHF
V: TRBV11-2; J: TRBJ2-1; D: .; size: .; DNA: TGTGCCAGCAGCCCTCTGGGCGATGAGCAGTTCTTC; CDR3: CASSPLGDEQFF
V: TRBV19; J: TRBJ1-3; D: .; size: once; DNA: TGTGCCTGCTCGACGGGCTCTGGAAACACCATATATTTT; CDR3: CACSTGSGNTIYF
V: TRBV6-1; J: TRBJ2-7; D: TRBD1; size: .; DNA: TGTGCCAGCAGTTCCAGGACAGGGTTTCCCTACGAGCAGTACTTC; CDR3: CASSSRTGFPYEQYF
V: TRBV2; J: TRBJ2-2; D: .; size: .; DNA: TGTGCCAGCAGTGAAGCGCTAGCCACCGGGGAGCTGTTTTTT; CDR3: CASSEALATGELFF
V: TRBV18; J: TRBJ2-7; D: TRBD1; size: .; DNA: TGTGCCAGCTCAAGGGACAGGGGAAGCGAGCAGTACTTC; CDR3: CASSRDRGSEQYF
V: TRBV28; J: TRBJ2-3; D: .; size: once; DNA: TGTGCCAGCACCTCCGGGGCAGGGGCAGATACGCAGTATTTT; CDR3: CASTSGAGADTQYF
V: TRBV9; J: TRBJ2-2; D: .; size: .; DNA: TGTGCCAGCACAAGCGGTAACACCGGGGAGCTGTTTTTT; CDR3: CASTSGNTGELFF
V: TRBV5-6; J: TRBJ2-7; D: TRBD1; size: .; DNA: TGTGCCAGCAGCGGTTCCGGGACAGGGTACCACGAGCAGTACTTC; CDR3: CASSGSGTGYHEQYF
V: TRBV11-2; J: TRBJ2-3; D: .; size: .; DNA: TGTGCCAGCAGCTTAGGGACCATCCTTGGCGCAGATACGCAGTATTTT; CDR3: CASSLGTILGADTQYF
V: TRBV2; J: TRBJ1-2; D: .; size: few; DNA: TGTGCCAGCAGTGAAGTGGGGGCGGGAGGCTACACCTTC; CDR3: CASSEVGAGGYTF
V: TRBV18; J: TRBJ2-7; D: .; size: .; DNA: TGTGCCAGCTCACCAGACAGTTTCTCCTACGAGCAGTACTTC; CDR3: CASSPDSFSYEQYF
V: TRBV13; J: TRBJ2-1; D: TRBD2; size: .; DNA: TGTGCCAGCAGCTTAGCTTCCCTAGCGGAGTACAATGAGCAGTTCTTC; CDR3: CASSLASLAEYNEQFF
V: TRBV11-2; J: TRBJ2-7; D: TRBD2; size: .; DNA: TGTGCCAGCAGCTTATCAACTAGCGGGGGATACGAGCAGTACTTC; CDR3: CASSLSTSGGYEQYF
V: TRBV7-9; J: TRBJ2-2; D: TRBD2; size: .; DNA: TGTGCCAGCAGCCCGCCGACGAAAGCGGGGGCGAACACCGGGGAGCTGTTTTTT; CDR3: CASSPPTKAGANTGELFF
V: TRBV9; J: TRBJ2-3; D: TRBD2; size: .; DNA: TGTGCCAGCAGCGTAGCTACGGGAGGGCTGGATACGCAGTATTTT; CDR3: CASSVATGGLDTQYF
V: TRBV19; J: TRBJ2-2; D: .; size: .; DNA: TGTGCCGCGCGGGGCCTTAACACCGGGGAGCTGTTTTTT; CDR3: CAARGLNTGELFF
V: TRBV19; J: TRBJ2-7; D: TRBD1; size: once; DNA: TGTGCCAGTAGTATTAGGGACAGGTATTACGAGCAGTACTTC; CDR3: CASSIRDRYYEQYF
V: TRBV4-3; J: TRBJ2-7; D: TRBD1; size: .; DNA: TGCGCCAGCAGCCATTTGTCGGGACAGGGGTACGAGCAGTACTTC; CDR3: CASSHLSGQGYEQYF
V: TRBV7-9; J: TRBJ2-6; D: .; size: .; DNA: TGTGCCAGCAGCTCCACGTTGACGGACGGCGAAGACGTCCTGACTTTC; CDR3: CASSSTLTDGEDVLTF
V: TRBV6-1; J: TRBJ2-2; D: TRBD1; size: .; DNA: TGTGCCAGCAGTGAAAGGGGCGGGGACAGGGAGTTCCCCGGGGAGCTGTTTTTT; CDR3: CASSERGGDREFPGELFF
V: TRBV9; J: TRBJ2-1; D: .; size: .; DNA: TGTGCCAGCAGCGCAGAATCTCGGGGCGGGGCCTACAATGAGCAGTTCTTC; CDR3: CASSAESRGGAYNEQFF
V: TRBV6-5; J: TRBJ1-2; D: .; size: few; DNA: TGTGCCAGCAGTTACTCGGAGACCTTGGGGGGCTACACCTTC; CDR3: CASSYSETLGGYTF
V: TRBV1; J: TRBJ2-2; D: .; size: once; DNA: TGCACCAGCAGCCATCACGGGGGTGGAGGGGAGCTGTTTTTT; CDR3: CTSSHHGGGGELFF
V: TRBV5-1; J: TRBJ2-3; D: .; size: .; DNA: TGCGCCAGCAGCATGAGGGGGGTTAGCACAGATACGCAGTATTTT; CDR3: CASSMRGVSTDTQYF
V: TRBV6-1; J: TRBJ1-2; D: TRBD1; size: .; DNA: TGTGCCAGCAGTGAAGACTCCGGGACAGCCTATGGCTACACCTTC; CDR3: CASSEDSGTAYGYTF
V: TRBV19; J: TRBJ2-2; D: .; size: once; DNA: TGTGCCAGTAGCCAGGCCCAAAAGCTAGGAGCGGGCGGGGAGCTGTTTTTT; CDR3: CASSQAQKLGAGGELFF
V: TRBV11-2; J: TRBJ2-7; D: TRBD2; size: .; DNA: TGTGCCAGCAGCGGGGCGACTAGCTTCCACGAGCAGTACTTC; CDR3: CASSGATSFHEQYF
V: TRBV6-1; J: TRBJ2-7; D: .; size: .; DNA: TGTGCCAGCAGTGACCGGGGCGCCTCCTACGAGCAGTACTTC; CDR3: CASSDRGASYEQYF
V: TRBV2; J: TRBJ2-7; D: .; size: .; DNA: TGTGCCAGCAGTGAAGGGACAGACTACGAGCAGTACTTC; CDR3: CASSEGTDYEQYF
V: TRBV6-6; J: TRBJ1-1; D: .; size: .; DNA: TGTGCCAGCAACAAGGGTTTGAGGGGGAGCACTGAAGCTTTCTTT; CDR3: CASNKGLRGSTEAFF
V: TRBV14; J: TRBJ1-6; D: .; size: .; DNA: TGTGCCAGCAGCCGAGATAAAACAGGCACCATGCTATCTCGCGATTCACCCCTCCACTTT; CDR3: CASSRDKTGTMLSRDSPLHF
V: TRBV2; J: TRBJ2-7; D: .; size: .; DNA: TGTGCCAGCAGGGGGGGTTACAGGGCCTACGAGCAGTACTTC; CDR3: CASRGGYRAYEQYF
V: TRBV19; J: TRBJ1-2; D: .; size: .; DNA: TGTGCCAGTAGTATAGGGGCGGACTATGGCTACACCTTC; CDR3: CASSIGADYGYTF
V: TRBV9; J: TRBJ2-7; D: .; size: .; DNA: TGTGCCAGCAGCGCCGGGGACAGTGGAGGAGGGGAGCAGTACTTC; CDR3: CASSAGDSGGGEQYF
V: TRBV30; J: TRBJ1-5; D: TRBD1; size: .; DNA: TGTGCCTGGAGTCAGGGGGACGGCGGGGGGCCCCAGCATTTT; CDR3: CAWSQGDGGGPQHF
V: TRBV30; J: TRBJ1-1; D: .; size: .; DNA: TGTGCCTGGAGTGGAGGGGTGACCGTAGTCACTGAAGCTTTCTTT; CDR3: CAWSGGVTVVTEAFF
V: TRBV9; J: TRBJ1-2; D: .; size: .; DNA: TGTGCCAGCAGCGACGGGTATTGGGGCTACACCTTC; CDR3: CASSDGYWGYTF
V: TRBV10-3; J: TRBJ1-6; D: .; size: .; DNA: TGTGCCGCCGGTACGGGAGATTCCTATAATTCACCCCTCCACTTT; CDR3: CAAGTGDSYNSPLHF
V: TRBV5-4; J: TRBJ2-7; D: .; size: .; DNA: TGTGCCAGCAGCTCTACCCCCACCTACGAGCAGTACTTC; CDR3: CASSSTPTYEQYF
V: TRBV7-8; J: TRBJ2-2; D: .; size: few; DNA: TGTGCCAGCAGCCGGGGGCTTTCCACCGGGGAGCTGTTTTTT; CDR3: CASSRGLSTGELFF
V: TRBV5-5; J: TRBJ2-7; D: .; size: .; DNA: TGTGCCAGCAGCTTAAGTGAGGTTGACTACGAGCAGTACTTC; CDR3: CASSLSEVDYEQYF
V: TRBV5-6; J: TRBJ2-7; D: .; size: .; DNA: TGTGCCAGCAGCCTAAAAGACAGGACTGTTTCCTACGAGCAGTACTTC; CDR3: CASSLKDRTVSYEQYF
V: TRBV5-4; J: TRBJ2-3; D: .; size: few; DNA: TGTGCCAGCAGCTTAGGAGCAGATACGCAGTATTTT; CDR3: CASSLGADTQYF
V: TRBV29-1; J: TRBJ2-3; D: .; size: .; DNA: TGCAGCGTTGCAGGGACACGGACAGATACGCAGTATTTT; CDR3: CSVAGTRTDTQYF
V: TRBV2; J: TRBJ1-5; D: .; size: .; DNA: TGTGCCAGCAGTCCACAGGGTTTACAGCCCCAGCATTTT; CDR3: CASSPQGLQPQHF
V: TRBV9; J: TRBJ2-7; D: .; size: .; DNA: TGTGCCAGCAGCGTAGTTGATAGTTTGGGTGAGCAGTACTTC; CDR3: CASSVVDSLGEQYF
V: TRBV27; J: TRBJ2-1; D: TRBD2; size: .; DNA: TGTGCCAGCAGTATAGCGGGGAGCTCCTACAATGAGCAGTTCTTC; CDR3: CASSIAGSSYNEQFF
V: TRBV5-5; J: TRBJ1-6; D: .; size: .; DNA: TGTATTTCCACCCCGGGGGCAGCCTATAATTCACCCCTCCACTTT; CDR3: CISTPGAAYNSPLHF
V: TRBV5-1; J: TRBJ2-3; D: .; size: .; DNA: TGCGCCAGCAGCTTGGCCGGCTTACAAAGCACAGATACGCAGTATTTT; CDR3: CASSLAGLQSTDTQYF
V: TRBV4-1; J: TRBJ1-1; D: .; size: .; DNA: TGCGCCAGCAGCCAAGCCCTGGGAGACACCTACATGAACACTGAAGCTTTCTTT; CDR3: CASSQALGDTYMNTEAFF
V: TRBV5-6; J: TRBJ2-1; D: TRBD1; size: .; DNA: TGTGCCAGCAGTCATGACAGGGCCGGCGATGAGCAGTTCTTC; CDR3: CASSHDRAGDEQFF